The next 19 T cell receptor beta chains were all read from a single sample in a study of CD8 T cells in ankylosing spondylitis. The study, taken as a whole, reports: A TCR beta motif made of about eight highly homologous variants seemed typical of ankylosing spondylitis blood.

TCRdb re-called the 5' RACE reads with MiXCR, one entry per CDR3 protein. The sample comprises 700,000 to 1,000,000 distinct CDR3 sequences, around 11% of which are singletons, and roughly 0.51% rests with the top ten. Their antigens are not known. Sample: blood, either unsorted or a sorted T cell fraction (not recorded which). Receptors were obtained from a male donor with ankylosing spondylitis.

This clonotype was seen ten or more times. This rearrangement joins TRBV20-1 to TRBJ1-2; the match to TRBD1 covers 7 bases. Losses at the gene ends were 6 bases for V and 3 bases for J; bases not matched to a gene: 4. CDR3 size: 12 residues. In germline, CDR1 is DFQATT, CDR2 SNEGSKA (reference sequence). The CDR3 DNA reads as TGCAGTGCGCAGGGGGTGGACTATGGCTACACCTTC. Translated: CSAQGVDYGYTF.

This clonotype was seen only a few times. CDR3: CASSWTSGSEQYF. CDR3 coding DNA: TGTGCCAGCAGTTGGACTAGCGGGAGCGAGCAGTACTTC. V usage is TRBV6-2 or TRBV6-3 and J usage is TRBJ2-7, with 13 nucleotides matching TRBD2. Trimming took 4 bases from V and 6 from J; bases not matched to a gene: 0. Per germline, CDR1 MNHEY and CDR2 SVGEGT. The CDR3 is 13 residues long.

This rearrangement joins TRBV15 to TRBJ2-1; 8 bases agree with TRBD1. Trimming removed 1 base from V and 10 bases from J; junction bases left unmatched: 3. CDR1 is LNHNV, CDR2 YYDKDF, per germline (reference sequence). The CDR3 is 13 residues long. CDR3 protein: CATSRATGDEQFF. The CDR3 DNA reads as TGTGCCACCAGCAGAGCGACAGGGGACGAGCAGTTCTTC. Full variable domain (outside the CDR3, taken from reference TRBV15 and TRBJ2-1): DAMVIQNPRYQVTQFGKPVTLSCSQTLNHNVMYWYQQKSSQAPKLLFHYYDKDFNNEADTPDNFQSRRPNTSFCFLDIRSPGLGDTAMYLCATSRATGDEQFFGPGTRLTVL.

The gene calls are TRBV5-1 and TRBJ1-1; D gene ambiguous. CDR1 and CDR2 (germline): SGHRS, YFSETQ. The CDR3 is 14 amino acids. Trimming removed 4 bases at V and 7 bases at J, with 17 bases between. The CDR3 nucleotides are TGCGCCAGCAGCCCTCTACGGGGTCGTGATGAAGCTTTCTTT. It specifies CASSPLRGRDEAFF.

This clonotype was found a few times. An end of the junction does not agree with germline; a read error may underlie this. J is TRBJ2-1 and V is TRBV27; possibly TRBD1 for D (5 bases). This CDR3 contains 13 residues. Germline assignment: CDR1 MNHEY and CDR2 SMNVEV (reference sequence). The CDR3 region has the DNA TGTGCCACCAGTTGGGGCGGATACAATGAGCAGTTCTTC. Its protein product is CATSWGGYNEQFF.

This clonotype was detected a few times. The chain uses TRBV27 and TRBJ2-1; D possibly matches TRBD1 or TRBD2 (5 bases each). The V gene's germline CDR1 is MNHEY and CDR2 SMNVEV (reference sequence). The CDR3 has 10 amino acids. V was pared by 6 bases and J by 14 bases, with 11 bases between. The CDR3 spells CASSPGTKFF. Written as DNA, the CDR3 is TGTGCCAGCAGCCCCGGGACGAAGTTCTTC.

The chain recombines TRBV5-5 with TRBJ1-2; no clear D gene. The CDR3 totals 15 residues. Trimming took off 3 bases at V and 7 bases at J, with 19 bases between the two ends. Germline V gene lookup returns CDR1 SGHKS and CDR2 YYEKEE (reference sequence). The CDR3 spells CASSSTRVFPSGYTF. DNA for the CDR3: TGTGCCAGCAGCTCTACGAGGGTCTTTCCGTCTGGCTACACCTTC.

This clonotype was seen more than once but under ten times. The chain combines TRBV6-5 with TRBJ1-3, with D unclear. CDR1 is MNHEY, CDR2 SVGAGI, per germline. V lost 0 bases, J lost 1 base, and 19 bases lay in between. The CDR3 covers 19 residues. CDR3 in amino acids: CASSYSNSWEFPSGNTIYF. CDR3 nucleotides: TGTGCCAGCAGTTACTCGAATTCCTGGGAATTCCCATCTGGAAACACCATATATTTT.

This clonotype was counted at least ten times. The gene calls are TRBV6-6 and TRBJ2-1; the match to TRBD1 covers 8 bases. The CDR3 loop spans 12 amino acids. The trim removed 6 bases at V and 8 bases at J, leaving 3 bases unmatched. The V gene's germline CDR1 is MNHNY and CDR2 SVGAGI (reference sequence). CDR3 protein: CASSYRGDEQFF. In DNA, the CDR3 is TGTGCCAGCAGCTACAGGGGGGATGAGCAGTTCTTC.

This clonotype was detected a few times. This chain uses TRBV7-9 with TRBJ1-2, with D possibly TRBD1 on 5 matching bases. The CDR3 totals 14 residues. The V gene's germline CDR1 is SEHNR and CDR2 FQNEAQ (reference sequence). V was pared by 5 bases and J by 7 bases, with 17 bases between. Here the CDR3 DNA reads TGTGCCAGCAGCCCCCGGGACCCCAGGACTGGCTACACCTTC. Translating it yields CASSPRDPRTGYTF.

This clonotype was counted between two and nine times. The J gene is TRBJ2-3, the V gene TRBV20-1, with no clear D. The ends were cut back, 6 bases at V and 6 bases at J, with 10 bases in the middle. Germline V gene sequence: CDR1 DFQATT, CDR2 SNEGSKA (reference sequence). The CDR3 runs 11 residues. The CDR3 DNA reads as TGCAGTGCGGACCACGGGGATACGCAGTATTTT. Translation: CSADHGDTQYF.

Note on this clonotype: A read error may account for a junction end that differs from germline. DNA of the CDR3: TGCAGTGCAAGAGGCTCGGCCCCGGGAGGCACAGATACGCAGTATTTT. Amino acids: CSARGSAPGGTDTQYF. V gene TRBV20-1 combines with J gene TRBJ2-3; D possibly corresponds to TRBD2 (6 bases). CDR1 and CDR2 from the germline V gene are DFQATT and SNEGSKA (reference sequence). The CDR3 loop spans 16 amino acids.

This clonotype occurred many times. The V gene is TRBV20-1, the J gene TRBJ1-6; possibly TRBD1 for D (6 bases). The germline V gene encodes CDR1 DFQATT and CDR2 SNEGSKA (reference sequence). This CDR3 has 13 residues. Trimming removed 3 bases at V and 7 bases at J, with 10 bases between. The CDR3 DNA sequence: TGCAGTGCTAGTCAGGGGTCGAATTCACCCCTCCACTTT. It is translated as CSASQGSNSPLHF.

This clonotype was seen only a few times. The V call is TRBV4-3, the J call TRBJ1-2; D possibly corresponds to TRBD1 (6 bases). This CDR3 is built from 17 residues. Trimming stripped 4 bases from V and 0 bases from J, with 18 bases between. Germline CDR1 LGHNA, CDR2 YSLEER. The CDR3 is CASSRLGGQGANYGYTF. The DNA of the CDR3 is TGCGCCAGCAGCCGACTTGGGGGGCAAGGAGCTAACTATGGCTACACCTTC.

This clonotype was recorded at least ten times. The V and J genes are TRBV6-1 and TRBJ2-3; D remains unclear. In germline, CDR1 is MNHNS, CDR2 SASEGT. V was pared by 7 bases and J by 4 bases, with 12 bases between. This CDR3 has 13 residues. CDR3 nucleotide sequence: TGTGCCAGCATCTCGGGTACGGCAGATACGCAGTATTTT. Protein: CASISGTADTQYF.

This clonotype appeared a single time. The V gene is TRBV12-3 or TRBV12-4, the J gene TRBJ2-3; 8 nucleotides agree with TRBD2. The CDR3 has 14 amino acids. V lost 5 bases to trimming and J lost 2 bases; unmatched junction nucleotides: 3. The CDR3 reads CASSRSGDTDTQYF. CDR3 sequence (DNA): TGTGCCAGCAGTCGTAGCGGGGACACAGATACGCAGTATTTT.

The rearrangement links TRBV10-3 to TRBJ1-1, with TRBD1 matching over 7 bases. The CDR3 is made up of 12 amino acids. The J segment lost 8 bases and the V segment lost 8 bases, leaving 8 bases of the junction unmatched. Germline V gene lookup returns CDR1 ENHRY and CDR2 SYGVKD. The CDR3 region has the DNA TGTGCCATCGTTTCGAGGGGGCGGGAAGCTTTCTTT. Translation: CAIVSRGREAFF.

This clonotype was detected ten times or more. CDR3: CSVDVGRTDTQYF. In nucleotides, the CDR3 is TGCAGCGTTGATGTGGGGCGCACAGATACGCAGTATTTT. V and J are TRBV29-1 and TRBJ2-3, with D tentatively TRBD1 (5 bases). Deletions cut 3 bases from V and 1 base from J, with 8 bases between. This CDR3 has 13 residues. From germline, CDR1 is SQVTM and CDR2 ANQGSEA.

This clonotype was found many times. The rearrangement links TRBV20-1 to TRBJ2-7, with 9 bases identical to TRBD1. After removal of 3 bases from V and 1 base from J, the junction contained 4 bases not matched to a gene. CDR1 and CDR2 (germline): DFQATT, SNEGSKA (reference sequence). The CDR3 has 14 amino acids. CDR3 sequence reads: CSASTGTGSYEQYF. The CDR3 nucleotides are TGCAGTGCTAGCACCGGGACAGGGTCCTACGAGCAGTACTTC.